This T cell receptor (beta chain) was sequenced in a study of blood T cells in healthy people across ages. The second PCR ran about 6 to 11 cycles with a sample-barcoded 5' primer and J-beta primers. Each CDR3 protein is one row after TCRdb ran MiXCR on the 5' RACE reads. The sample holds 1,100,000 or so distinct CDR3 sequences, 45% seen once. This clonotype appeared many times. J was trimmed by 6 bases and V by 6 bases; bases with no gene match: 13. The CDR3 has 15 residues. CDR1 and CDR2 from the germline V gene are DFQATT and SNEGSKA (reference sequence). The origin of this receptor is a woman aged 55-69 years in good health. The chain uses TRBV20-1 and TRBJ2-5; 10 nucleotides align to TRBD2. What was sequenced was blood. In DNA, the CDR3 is TGCAGTGCGAGTCGGGCTAGCGGGAGTGATCAGACCCAGTACTTC. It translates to CSASRASGSDQTQYF.